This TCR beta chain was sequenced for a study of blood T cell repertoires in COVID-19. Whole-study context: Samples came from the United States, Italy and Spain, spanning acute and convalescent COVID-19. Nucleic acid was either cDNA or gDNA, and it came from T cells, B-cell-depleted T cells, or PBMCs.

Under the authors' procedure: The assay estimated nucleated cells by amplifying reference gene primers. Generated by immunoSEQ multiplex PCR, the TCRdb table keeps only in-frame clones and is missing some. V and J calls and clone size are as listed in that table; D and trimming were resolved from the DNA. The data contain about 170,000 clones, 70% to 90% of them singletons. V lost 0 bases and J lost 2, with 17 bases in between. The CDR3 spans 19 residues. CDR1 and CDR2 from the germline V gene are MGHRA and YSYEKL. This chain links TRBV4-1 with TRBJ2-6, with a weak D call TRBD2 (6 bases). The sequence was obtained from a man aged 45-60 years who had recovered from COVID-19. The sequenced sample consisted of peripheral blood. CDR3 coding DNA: TGCGCCAGCAGCCAAGATCGACTTTTAGGGGAGGCTGGGGCCAACGTCCTGACTTTC. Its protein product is CASSQDRLLGEAGANVLTF.